The 18 T cell receptor beta chains given below trace back to one sample, sequenced in a study of T cell responses to AZD1222 COVID-19 vaccine. Method: immunoSEQ multiplex PCR; TCRdb's copy keeps in-frame clones and lacks some. This table has about 97,000 clones, about 89% appearing once. The specimen was peripheral blood, collected on day 0 of AZD1222 vaccination. These receptors all stem from an adult in good health.

The chain carries TRBV9 and TRBJ1-2; perhaps TRBD1 as D (5 bases). Germline-derived CDR1 and CDR2 are SGDLS and YYNGEE. The CDR3 is made up of 13 amino acids. The V and J ends lost 3 bases and 2 bases respectively, with 8 bases between them. CDR3 loop: CASSDGQNYGYTF. The CDR3 DNA reads TGTGCCAGCAGCGACGGACAAAACTATGGCTACACCTTC.

The gene calls are TRBV7-2 and TRBJ2-3; a possible D gene is TRBD2 (6 bases). V lost 1 base, J lost 0 bases, and 14 bases lay in between. The V gene's germline CDR1 is SGHTA and CDR2 FQGNSA. The CDR3 is 17 residues long. CDR3 amino acids: CASSLGGPGLSTDTQYF. The CDR3, as DNA: TGTGCCAGCAGCTTAGGGGGACCGGGACTCAGCACAGATACGCAGTATTTT.

The CDR3 DNA reads TGTGCCAGCGGTTGGGGCGGCGCAGATACGCAGTATTTT. Translation: CASGWGGADTQYF. The V gene is TRBV3-1 (or the pseudogene TRBV3-2), the J gene TRBJ2-3; D possibly corresponds to TRBD1 (5 bases). The V gene's germline CDR1 is LGHDT and CDR2 YNNKEL (reference sequence). This CDR3 region has 13 residues. V was trimmed by 8 bases and J by 4 bases, leaving 13 bases between them.

This clone was observed once. The chain recombines TRBV5-1 with TRBJ2-3; 7 nucleotides agree with TRBD2. Germline CDR1 SGHRS, CDR2 YFSETQ. Trimming removed 2 bases from V and 4 bases from J; junction bases left unmatched: 10. The CDR3 has 16 amino acids. The CDR3: CASSFNAGALPDTQYF. The DNA of the CDR3 is TGCGCCAGCAGCTTCAACGCGGGAGCCCTCCCAGATACGCAGTATTTT.

The rearrangement links TRBV5-5 to TRBJ1-4; D unresolved. Germline V gene data show CDR1 as SGHKS and CDR2 as YYEKEE (reference sequence). This CDR3 spans 13 amino acids. V lost 0 bases, J lost 8 bases, and 8 bases lay in between. The CDR3 is CASSLAREEKLFF. CDR3 coding DNA: TGTGCCAGCAGCTTGGCCCGAGAAGAAAAACTGTTTTTT.

This rearrangement joins TRBV20-1 to TRBJ2-7; D is unresolved. V was trimmed by 2 bases and J by 1 base, leaving 0 bases between them. This CDR3 is 10 amino acids long. Germline values: CDR1 DFQATT, CDR2 SNEGSKA (reference sequence). The CDR3 nucleotides read TGCAGTGCTAGATCCTACGAGCAGTACTTC. This translates into CSARSYEQYF.

The gene calls are TRBV25-1 and TRBJ2-5; D not certain. The CDR3 has 11 amino acids. V gave up 4 bases and J gave up 5 bases, with 5 bases separating them. Germline V CDR1 and CDR2: MGHDK, SYGVNS. The CDR3 sequence is CASSVGETQYF. DNA for the CDR3: TGTGCCAGCAGTGTTGGGGAGACCCAGTACTTC.

This chain links TRBV11-1 with TRBJ2-7, with TRBD1 matching over 9 bases. CDR1 and CDR2 (germline): SGHAT, FQDESV (reference sequence). With 4 bases clipped from V and 1 base from J, the junction kept 5 bases outside the gene matches. CDR3 size: 15 residues. CDR3 sequence (DNA): TGTGCCAGCAGCTCCGGGACAGGGATATCCTACGAGCAGTACTTC. This codes for CASSSGTGISYEQYF.

CDR3 amino acids: CASSPDSGRVYGYTF. In DNA, the CDR3 is TGCGCCAGCAGCCCTGACAGCGGGCGAGTCTATGGCTACACCTTC. The gene calls are TRBV4-3 and TRBJ1-2, with TRBD1 as a possible D gene (5 bases). Germline-derived CDR1 and CDR2 are LGHNA and YSLEER. Trimming stripped 4 bases from V and 4 bases from J, with 16 bases between. This CDR3 spans 15 amino acids.

This chain uses TRBV6-2 or TRBV6-3 with TRBJ2-5; D call uncertain. CDR3 size: 15 residues. Trimming removed 2 bases from V and 1 base from J, with 11 bases in between. The germline V gene encodes CDR1 MNHEY and CDR2 SVGEGT. CDR3 nucleotides: TGTGCCAGCAGTTACGTTAGGGTGGCCCAAGAGACCCAGTACTTC. Protein: CASSYVRVAQETQYF.

This chain joins TRBV12-3 or TRBV12-4 and TRBJ1-2; no firm D call. Trimming removed 6 bases at V and 5 bases at J, with 7 bases between. The CDR3 covers 11 residues. As DNA, the CDR3 is TGTGCCAGCAGCCGACAATATGGCTACACCTTC. Translating it yields CASSRQYGYTF.

The chain employs TRBV28 and TRBJ2-7; D is ambiguous. The CDR3 is 14 amino acids. CDR1 is MDHEN, CDR2 SYDVKM, per germline. Trimming removed 6 bases at V and 0 bases at J, with 12 bases between. CDR3 in amino acids: CASSSSGRSYEQYF. DNA for the CDR3: TGTGCCAGCAGCTCCTCGGGCCGCTCCTACGAGCAGTACTTC.

In its sample, this clone was seen once. The chain links TRBV29-1 to TRBJ1-5, with unresolved D. Trimming took 5 bases from V and 6 from J, leaving 14 bases between them. The CDR3 consists of 13 residues. Germline V gives CDR1 SQVTM, CDR2 ANQGSEA. CDR3 coding DNA: TGCAGCGTTACTACCCAGTGGGGTCAGCCCCAGCATTTT. This codes for CSVTTQWGQPQHF.

This chain joins TRBV7-8 and TRBJ1-5; D is unresolved. CDR1 SGHVS and CDR2 FQNEAQ come from the germline V gene. V was pared by 1 base and J by 6 bases, with 4 bases between. This CDR3 is 12 amino acids long. CDR3 DNA sequence: TGTGCCAGCAGCTTAGTAGGTCAGCCCCAGCATTTT. Encoded protein: CASSLVGQPQHF.

The chain carries TRBV4-1 and TRBJ2-7; 10 bases are shared with TRBD2. CDR3 length: 15 residues. V was clipped by 1 base and J by 6 bases; unmatched bases: 6. Germline V gives CDR1 MGHRA, CDR2 YSYEKL. CDR3 in amino acids: CASSQVSGRAPEQYF. In nucleotides, the CDR3 is TGCGCCAGCAGCCAAGTCAGCGGGAGGGCGCCCGAGCAGTACTTC.

The CDR3 loop is CASSSSGRNGYTF. Here the CDR3 DNA reads TGTGCCAGCAGCTCCTCGGGGAGGAATGGCTACACCTTC. V is TRBV9 and J is TRBJ1-2; D remains ambiguous. V was shortened by 4 bases and J by 6 bases, with 13 bases between the two germline ends. The CDR3 runs 13 residues. Germline assignment: CDR1 SGDLS and CDR2 YYNGEE.

The chain is built from TRBV24-1 and TRBJ2-1, with TRBD2 matching 13 bases. Germline loops: CDR1 KGHDR, CDR2 SFDVKD. The CDR3 loop spans 16 amino acids. With 4 bases clipped from V and 10 bases from J, the junction kept 9 bases outside the gene matches. The CDR3 loop reads CATSDPGTSGDIEQFF. Written as DNA, the CDR3 is TGTGCCACCAGTGACCCCGGGACTAGCGGGGACATCGAGCAGTTCTTC.

In this sample, this clone turned up a few times. The rearrangement joins TRBV7-9 to TRBJ2-3; 8 bases fit TRBD1. CDR3 length equals 14 residues. Germline V gene data show CDR1 as SEHNR and CDR2 as FQNEAQ (reference sequence). V gave up 3 bases and J gave up 4 bases; unmatched junction bases: 3. The CDR3 DNA reads as TGTGCCAGCAGCTTCACAGGGGGATCAGATACGCAGTATTTT. Its protein product is CASSFTGGSDTQYF.